This is a list of T cell receptor beta chains from one sample in a study of blood T cell repertoires in COVID-19. Data came from immunoSEQ multiplex PCR; TCRdb stores just in-frame clones and leaves some out. This table holds around 290,000 clones, 88% found once. Specimen: PBMCs or T cells enriched from blood (not recorded which). Receptors originate from a woman in her 30s who had recovered from COVID-19. The CDR3 runs from the conserved cysteine through the conserved F or W. D genes are given only for firm matches. Size is stated for part of the rows, as once, few or many counts, or as a class when the clone is expanded.

D gene	clone size	J gene	V gene	CDR3 protein	CDR3 DNA
TRBD2	.	TRBJ2-1	TRBV7-2	CASSPTPRERGDNEQFF	TGTGCCAGCAGCCCTACCCCCCGGGAGCGGGGGGACAATGAGCAGTTCTTC
.	.	TRBJ2-2	TRBV7-9	CASSLVPAGELFF	TGTGCCAGCAGCTTAGTCCCGGCCGGGGAGCTGTTTTTT
TRBD1	.	TRBJ2-7	TRBV28	CASSLQGEAYEQYF	TGTGCCAGCAGTTTACAGGGGGAAGCCTACGAGCAGTACTTC
TRBD1	.	TRBJ1-1	TRBV9	CASSSTGLGVTEAFF	TGTGCCAGCAGTTCGACAGGGCTAGGGGTCACTGAAGCTTTCTTT
.	.	TRBJ2-6	TRBV30	CAVSGVLSGANVLTF	TGTGCCGTCTCAGGGGTTCTCTCTGGGGCCAACGTCCTGACTTTC
TRBD1	few	TRBJ1-6	TRBV30	CAWSVKGASLHF	TGTGCCTGGAGTGTGAAGGGGGCATCCCTCCACTTT
TRBD1	.	TRBJ2-6	TRBV7-2	CASSLTGGVITGANVLTF	TGTGCCAGCAGCTTGACAGGGGGCGTTATAACTGGGGCCAACGTCCTGACTTTC
.	.	TRBJ1-4	TRBV7-8	CASRGTVDEKLFF	TGTGCCAGCCGCGGGACGGTTGATGAAAAACTGTTTTTT
TRBD1	.	TRBJ1-2	TRBV20-1	CSGRTGYGYTF	TGCAGTGGACGGACAGGCTATGGCTACACCTTC
TRBD1	once	TRBJ1-2	TRBV10-2	CASSESTGTYYGYTF	TGCGCCAGCAGTGAGTCGACAGGGACCTACTATGGCTACACCTTC
TRBD1	.	TRBJ1-2	TRBV5-1	CASSRGPTGDYGYTF	TGCGCCAGCAGCCGGGGGCCGACAGGGGACTATGGCTACACCTTC
.	.	TRBJ2-7	TRBV5-1	CASSLDEGVYEQYF	TGCGCCAGCAGCTTGGACGAGGGTGTCTACGAGCAGTACTTC
TRBD1	.	TRBJ2-5	TRBV10-1	CASQTGGGETQYF	TGCGCCAGCCAAACAGGGGGAGGAGAGACCCAGTACTTC
.	.	TRBJ1-5	TRBV6-4	CASSDPLGLSDYRVRPNQPQHF	TGTGCCAGCAGTGACCCTTTGGGGCTTAGTGACTACAGGGTTAGGCCAAATCAGCCCCAGCATTTT
TRBD2	few	TRBJ2-1	TRBV7-9	CASSPDRGLAGGSYNEQFF	TGTGCCAGCAGCCCGGACAGGGGATTAGCGGGAGGGTCCTACAATGAGCAGTTCTTC
TRBD1	.	TRBJ1-4	TRBV28	CASTPRGRGNEKLFF	TGTGCCAGCACCCCCAGGGGGCGCGGAAATGAAAAACTGTTTTTT
.	.	TRBJ1-4	TRBV11-2	CASSLGSGSEKLFF	TGTGCCAGCAGCTTGGGCTCGGGGAGCGAAAAACTGTTTTTT
.	.	TRBJ1-1	TRBV28	CASSFPPQGRRTNTEAFF	TGTGCCAGCAGTTTCCCCCCACAGGGACGGCGCACGAACACTGAAGCTTTCTTT
.	once	TRBJ1-3	TRBV2	CATVQGNTIYF	TGTGCCACCGTACAGGGTAACACCATATATTTT
.	once	TRBJ1-1	TRBV5-1	CASKQGGTNTEAFF	TGCGCCAGCAAGCAGGGAGGAACGAACACTGAAGCTTTCTTT
.	.	TRBJ2-3	TRBV4-1	CASSQALGRLYF	TGCGCCAGCAGCCAAGCTTTGGGGAGACTCTATTTT
TRBD2	.	TRBJ2-3	TRBV5-1	CASSWREPRNTQYF	TGCGCCAGCAGCTGGCGGGAGCCTAGGAATACGCAGTATTTT
.	once	TRBJ1-2	TRBV18	CASSPRTEYGYTF	TGTGCCAGCTCACCAAGGACAGAATATGGCTACACCTTC
TRBD1	.	TRBJ1-1	TRBV29-1	CSAGQGLNTEAFF	TGCAGCGCCGGACAGGGCCTGAACACTGAAGCTTTCTTT
.	once	TRBJ1-3	TRBV4-3	CASSQDRSSGNTIYF	TGCGCCAGCAGCCAAGATCGTAGCTCTGGAAACACCATATATTTT
TRBD2	.	TRBJ2-1	TRBV9	CASSVSGGYNEQFF	TGTGCCAGCAGCGTTAGCGGGGGCTACAATGAGCAGTTCTTC
.	few	TRBJ1-1	TRBV5-1	CASSSSGSGVPNTEAFF	TGCGCCAGCAGCTCGAGCGGGTCGGGGGTCCCGAACACTGAAGCTTTCTTT
TRBD1	.	TRBJ1-2	TRBV29-1	CSVFRGQEYGYTF	TGCAGCGTGTTCAGGGGGCAGGAGTATGGCTACACCTTC
.	.	TRBJ2-2	TRBV5-8	CASSLTAGELFF	TGTGCCAGCAGCCTTACGGCCGGGGAGCTGTTTTTT
.	.	TRBJ2-3	TRBV6-6	CASSYIVQGPTDTQYF	TGTGCCAGCAGTTATATTGTTCAGGGCCCCACAGATACGCAGTATTTT
TRBD1	.	TRBJ2-7	TRBV4-3	CASSPRTGAYEQYF	TGCGCCAGCAGCCCCCGGACAGGGGCCTACGAGCAGTACTTC
TRBD2	.	TRBJ2-3	TRBV29-1	CSVAGTSGEISTDTQYF	TGCAGCGTCGCCGGGACTAGCGGGGAGATTAGCACAGATACGCAGTATTTT
.	.	TRBJ1-6	TRBV7-2	CASSFVGQNSPLHF	TGTGCCAGCAGCTTTGTTGGACAGAATTCACCCCTCCACTTT
.	.	TRBJ1-2	TRBV11-2	CASSSRGLLYGYTF	TGTGCCAGCAGCTCCCGCGGCCTGCTCTATGGCTACACCTTC
TRBD1	.	TRBJ1-4	TRBV12-3/TRBV12-4	CATKDRGNEKLFF	TGTGCCACCAAGGACAGGGGTAATGAAAAACTGTTTTTT
TRBD1	.	TRBJ2-5	TRBV27	CASSFLGGLGETQYF	TGTGCCAGCAGTTTCCTAGGGGGCCTCGGGGAGACCCAGTACTTC
TRBD1	once	TRBJ1-2	TRBV5-1	CASSLLLTGVDGYTF	TGCGCCAGCAGCCTGCTACTAACAGGGGTCGATGGCTACACCTTC
.	.	TRBJ2-7	TRBV18	CASSPGVYEQYF	TGTGCCAGCTCACCGGGCGTCTACGAGCAGTACTTC
.	.	TRBJ2-7	TRBV15	CATSRDRDLGGEQYF	TGTGCCACCAGCAGAGATCGGGACCTGGGAGGCGAGCAGTACTTC
TRBD1	.	TRBJ2-7	TRBV11-2	CASSSPGQGAYEQYF	TGTGCCAGCAGCTCTCCGGGACAGGGGGCCTACGAGCAGTACTTC
.	.	TRBJ1-1	TRBV11-2	CASSTLGEGYTEAFF	TGTGCCAGCAGCACCCTTGGTGAGGGATACACTGAAGCTTTCTTT
TRBD1	.	TRBJ1-2	TRBV7-3	CASSQGQNYGYTF	TGTGCCAGCAGCCAGGGACAGAACTATGGCTACACCTTC
.	.	TRBJ1-1	TRBV5-4	CASSFMGGMDTEAFF	TGTGCCAGCAGCTTTATGGGGGGGATGGACACTGAAGCTTTCTTT
TRBD1	.	TRBJ1-1	TRBV7-2	CASSRQGNTEAFF	TGTGCCAGCAGCCGACAGGGAAACACTGAAGCTTTCTTT
TRBD1	.	TRBJ1-1	TRBV30	CAWSGGQAADEAFF	TGTGCCTGGAGTGGGGGACAGGCCGCCGATGAAGCTTTCTTT
TRBD2	.	TRBJ2-7	TRBV30	CAWSEGLAGYEQYF	TGTGCCTGGAGCGAGGGACTAGCTGGCTACGAGCAGTACTTC
.	.	TRBJ2-7	TRBV6-2/TRBV6-3	CASSYYPKASVEQYF	TGTGCCAGCAGTTACTACCCGAAGGCTAGCGTCGAGCAGTACTTC
TRBD1	.	TRBJ1-5	TRBV28	CASSFGTGGQPQHF	TGTGCCAGCAGTTTCGGGACAGGGGGTCAGCCCCAGCATTTT
.	.	TRBJ2-7	TRBV18	CASSPQGWEDSYEQYF	TGTGCCAGCTCACCACAGGGTTGGGAGGACTCCTACGAGCAGTACTTC
TRBD2	.	TRBJ2-5	TRBV6-5	CASSSGGLGETQYF	TGTGCCAGCAGTTCGGGGGGACTTGGAGAGACCCAGTACTTC
.	.	TRBJ2-7	TRBV27	CASSLTQGPEQYF	TGTGCCAGCAGTTTAACTCAGGGTCCCGAGCAGTACTTC
.	.	TRBJ2-6	TRBV9	CASTLHPGTGANVLTF	TGTGCCAGCACCCTGCATCCGGGGACTGGGGCCAACGTCCTGACTTTC
.	.	TRBJ1-1	TRBV19	CASSILVGGRKAFF	TGTGCCAGTAGTATACTCGTCGGGGGGCGGAAAGCTTTCTTT
TRBD2	.	TRBJ2-7	TRBV4-2	CASSQAPAGGPFMDEQYF	TGTGCCAGCAGCCAAGCGCCAGCGGGAGGTCCATTCATGGACGAGCAGTACTTC